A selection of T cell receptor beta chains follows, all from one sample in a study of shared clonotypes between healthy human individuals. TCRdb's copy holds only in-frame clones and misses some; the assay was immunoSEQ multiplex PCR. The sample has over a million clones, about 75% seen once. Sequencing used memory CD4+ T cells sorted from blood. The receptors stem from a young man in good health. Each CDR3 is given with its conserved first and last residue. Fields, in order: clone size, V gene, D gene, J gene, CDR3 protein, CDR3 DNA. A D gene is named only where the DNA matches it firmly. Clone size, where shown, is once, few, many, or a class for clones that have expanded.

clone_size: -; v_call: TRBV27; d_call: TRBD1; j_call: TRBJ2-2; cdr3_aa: CASSLSTGGNTGELFF; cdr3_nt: TGTGCCAGCAGTTTATCGACAGGGGGGAACACCGGGGAGCTGTTTTTT
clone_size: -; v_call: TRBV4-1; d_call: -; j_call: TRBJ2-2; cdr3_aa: CASSQVIGELFF; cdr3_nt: TGCGCCAGCAGCCAAGTCATCGGGGAGCTGTTTTTT
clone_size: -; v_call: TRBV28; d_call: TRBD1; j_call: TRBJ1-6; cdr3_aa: CASRPGQGSHSPLHF; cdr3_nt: TGTGCCAGCCGCCCGGGACAGGGTTCACATTCACCCCTCCACTTT
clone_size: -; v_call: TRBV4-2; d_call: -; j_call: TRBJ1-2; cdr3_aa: CASSQEGDRLVYGYTF; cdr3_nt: TGTGCCAGCAGCCAAGAAGGGGACCGCTTAGTCTATGGCTACACCTTC
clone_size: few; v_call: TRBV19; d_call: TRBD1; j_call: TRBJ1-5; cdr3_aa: CASSRGQVNSNQPQHF; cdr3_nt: TGTGCCAGTAGTCGCGGACAGGTCAATAGCAATCAGCCCCAGCATTTT
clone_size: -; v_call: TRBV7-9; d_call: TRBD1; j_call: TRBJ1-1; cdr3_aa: CASSLAGTVNTEAFF; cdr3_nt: TGTGCCAGCAGCTTAGCGGGGACAGTGAACACTGAAGCTTTCTTT
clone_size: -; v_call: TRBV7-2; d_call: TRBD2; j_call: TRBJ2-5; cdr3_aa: CASSLGSSGGRETQYF; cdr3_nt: TGTGCCAGCAGCTTAGGGTCTAGCGGGGGGCGAGAGACCCAGTACTTC
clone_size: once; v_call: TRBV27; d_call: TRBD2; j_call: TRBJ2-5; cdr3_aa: CASKASGRSGETQYF; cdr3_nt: TGTGCCAGCAAGGCTAGCGGGAGGTCCGGGGAGACCCAGTACTTC
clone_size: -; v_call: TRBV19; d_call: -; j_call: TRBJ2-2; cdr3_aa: CASRGRVGGELFF; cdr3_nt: TGTGCCAGTAGAGGTAGGGTTGGCGGGGAGCTGTTTTTT
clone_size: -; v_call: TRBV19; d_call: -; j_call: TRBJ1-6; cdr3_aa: CASRNGNSPLHF; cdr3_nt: TGTGCCAGCCGGAACGGTAATTCACCCCTCCACTTT
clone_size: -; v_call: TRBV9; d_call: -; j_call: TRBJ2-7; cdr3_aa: CASSRMAGPGYEQYF; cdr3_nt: TGTGCCAGCAGTAGAATGGCGGGACCAGGCTACGAGCAGTACTTC
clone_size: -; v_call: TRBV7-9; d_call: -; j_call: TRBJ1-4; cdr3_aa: CASSPGPLGEKLFF; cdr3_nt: TGTGCCAGCAGCCCGGGGCCCCTAGGGGAAAAACTGTTTTTT
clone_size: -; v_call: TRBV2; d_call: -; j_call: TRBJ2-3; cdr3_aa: CASRIRADTQYF; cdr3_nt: TGTGCCAGCAGGATACGGGCAGATACGCAGTATTTT
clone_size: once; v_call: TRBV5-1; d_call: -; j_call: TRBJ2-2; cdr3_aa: CASSLFRESGELFF; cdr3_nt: TGCGCCAGCAGCTTGTTCAGGGAGTCCGGGGAGCTGTTTTTT
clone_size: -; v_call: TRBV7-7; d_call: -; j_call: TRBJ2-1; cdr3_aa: CASKPNEQFF; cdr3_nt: TGTGCTAGCAAGCCCAATGAGCAGTTCTTC
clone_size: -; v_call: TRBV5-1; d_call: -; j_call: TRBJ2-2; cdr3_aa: CASSPTLGANTGELFF; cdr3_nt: TGCGCCAGCAGCCCTACCCTGGGGGCGAACACCGGGGAGCTGTTTTTT
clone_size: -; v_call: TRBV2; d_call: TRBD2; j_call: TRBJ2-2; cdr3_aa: CASTVAGGPGTGELFF; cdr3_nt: TGTGCCAGCACTGTAGCGGGAGGGCCGGGAACCGGGGAGCTGTTTTTT
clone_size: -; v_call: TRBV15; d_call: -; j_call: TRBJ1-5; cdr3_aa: CATSRDAPGGLNQPQHF; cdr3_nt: TGTGCCACCAGCAGAGACGCCCCCGGGGGGCTGAATCAGCCCCAGCATTTT
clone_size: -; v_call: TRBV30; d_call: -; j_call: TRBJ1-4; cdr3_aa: CAIEGEPNEKLFF; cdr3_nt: TGTGCCATAGAGGGGGAACCGAATGAAAAACTGTTTTTT
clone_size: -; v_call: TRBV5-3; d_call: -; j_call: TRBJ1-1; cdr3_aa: CARSRHGVPNTEAFF; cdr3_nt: TGTGCCAGAAGCCGGCACGGGGTGCCGAACACTGAAGCTTTCTTT
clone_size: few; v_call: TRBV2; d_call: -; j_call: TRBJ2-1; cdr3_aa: CAISDSSRVGNEQFF; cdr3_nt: TGTGCCATCTCGGACTCCTCACGGGTGGGCAATGAGCAGTTCTTC
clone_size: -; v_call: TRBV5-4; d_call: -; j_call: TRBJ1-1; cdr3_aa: CASSYPQEKITEAFF; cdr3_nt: TGTGCCAGCAGCTACCCTCAAGAAAAGATCACTGAAGCTTTCTTT
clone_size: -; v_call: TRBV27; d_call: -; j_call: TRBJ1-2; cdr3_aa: CASQGRGGYTF; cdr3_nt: TGTGCCAGCCAAGGCAGGGGCGGCTACACCTTC
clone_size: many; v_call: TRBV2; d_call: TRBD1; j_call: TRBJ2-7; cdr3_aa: CASRGTVSSYEQYF; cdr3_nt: TGTGCCAGCAGAGGGACAGTCAGCTCCTACGAGCAGTACTTC
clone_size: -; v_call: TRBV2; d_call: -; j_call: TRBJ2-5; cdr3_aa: CASSDGPQETQYF; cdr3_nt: TGTGCCAGCAGTGATGGACCCCAAGAGACCCAGTACTTC
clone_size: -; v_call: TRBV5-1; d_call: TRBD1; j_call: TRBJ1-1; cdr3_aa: CASSGGDSLNTEAFF; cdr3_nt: TGCGCCAGCAGCGGGGGGGACAGCTTGAACACTGAAGCTTTCTTT
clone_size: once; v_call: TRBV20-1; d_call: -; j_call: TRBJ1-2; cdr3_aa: CSARDNYGYTF; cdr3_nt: TGCAGTGCTAGGGATAACTATGGCTACACCTTC
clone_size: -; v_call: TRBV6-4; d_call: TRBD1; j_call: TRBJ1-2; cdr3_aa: CASSDGQAPIGYTF; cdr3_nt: TGTGCCAGCAGCGACGGACAGGCCCCTATTGGCTACACCTTC
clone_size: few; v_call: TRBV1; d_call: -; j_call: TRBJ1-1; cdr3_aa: CTSSPLPRCPDEAFF; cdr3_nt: TGCACCAGCAGCCCACTCCCCAGATGTCCTGATGAAGCTTTCTTT
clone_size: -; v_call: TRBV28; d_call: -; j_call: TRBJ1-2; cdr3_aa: CASERVNYGYTF; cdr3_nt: TGTGCCAGCGAAAGGGTTAACTATGGCTACACCTTC
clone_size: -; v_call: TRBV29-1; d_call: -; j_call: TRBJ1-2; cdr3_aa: CSVDKSGNYGYTF; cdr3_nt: TGCAGCGTTGATAAGTCAGGGAACTATGGCTACACCTTC
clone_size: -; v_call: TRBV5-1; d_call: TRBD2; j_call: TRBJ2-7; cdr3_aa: CASCLAGAYEQYF; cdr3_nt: TGCGCCAGCTGCCTAGCGGGAGCCTACGAGCAGTACTTC
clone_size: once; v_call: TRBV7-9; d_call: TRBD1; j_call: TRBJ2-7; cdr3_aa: CASSHDRGSDEQYF; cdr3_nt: TGTGCCAGCAGCCACGACAGGGGGTCTGACGAGCAGTACTTC
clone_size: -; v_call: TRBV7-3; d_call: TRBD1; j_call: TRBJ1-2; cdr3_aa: CASSLAGTGSGYTF; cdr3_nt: TGTGCCAGCAGCCTCGCCGGGACAGGGTCTGGCTACACCTTC
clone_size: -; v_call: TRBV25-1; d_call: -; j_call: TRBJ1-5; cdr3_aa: CASSVDYSNQPQHF; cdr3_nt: TGTGCCAGCAGTGTTGACTATAGCAATCAGCCCCAGCATTTT
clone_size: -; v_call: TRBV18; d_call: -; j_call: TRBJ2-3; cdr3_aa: CASSPPSPDTQYF; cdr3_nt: TGTGCCAGCTCACCTCCATCGCCAGATACGCAGTATTTT
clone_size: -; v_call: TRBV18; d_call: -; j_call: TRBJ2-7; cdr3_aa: CASSPQGISYEQYF; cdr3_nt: TGTGCCAGCTCACCACAGGGAATCTCCTACGAGCAGTACTTC
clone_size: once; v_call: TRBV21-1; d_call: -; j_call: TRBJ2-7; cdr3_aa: CAIDYEQYF; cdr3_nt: TGTGCCATCGACTACGAGCAGTACTTC
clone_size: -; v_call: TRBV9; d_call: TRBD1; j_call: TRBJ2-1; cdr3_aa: CASSVGQIQGYNEQFF; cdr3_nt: TGTGCCAGCAGCGTGGGACAGATCCAAGGGTACAATGAGCAGTTCTTC
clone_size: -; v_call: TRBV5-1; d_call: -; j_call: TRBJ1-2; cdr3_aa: CASSLDSTYGYTF; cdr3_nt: TGCGCCAGCAGCTTGGACAGTACATATGGCTACACCTTC
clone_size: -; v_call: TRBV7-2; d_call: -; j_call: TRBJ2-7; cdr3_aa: CASSSSYYSYEQYF; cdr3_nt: TGTGCCAGCAGCTCCTCATACTACTCCTACGAGCAGTACTTC
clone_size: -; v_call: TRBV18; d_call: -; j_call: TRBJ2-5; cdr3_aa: CASSATTGVQETQYF; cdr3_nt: TGTGCCAGCTCAGCTACCACCGGGGTCCAAGAGACCCAGTACTTC
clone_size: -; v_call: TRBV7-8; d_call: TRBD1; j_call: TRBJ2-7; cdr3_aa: CASRLRDRDEQYF; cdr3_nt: TGTGCCAGCAGGCTCCGGGACAGGGACGAGCAGTACTTC
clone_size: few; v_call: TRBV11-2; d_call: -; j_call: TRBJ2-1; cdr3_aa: CASSKGGQNYNEQFF; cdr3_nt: TGTGCCAGCAGCAAGGGGGGACAGAACTACAATGAGCAGTTCTTC
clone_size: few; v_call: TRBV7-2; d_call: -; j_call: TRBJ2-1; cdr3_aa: CASSLTWTSWDEQFF; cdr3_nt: TGTGCCAGCAGCTTAACCTGGACTTCTTGGGATGAGCAGTTCTTC
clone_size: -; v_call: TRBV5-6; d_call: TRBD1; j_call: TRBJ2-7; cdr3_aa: CASSLGDRGLFF; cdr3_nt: TGTGCCAGCAGCTTGGGGGACAGGGGGCTCTTCTTC
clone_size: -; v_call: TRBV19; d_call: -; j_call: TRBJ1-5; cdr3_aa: CASSTGFGNQPQHF; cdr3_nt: TGTGCCAGTAGTACAGGGTTCGGCAATCAGCCCCAGCATTTT
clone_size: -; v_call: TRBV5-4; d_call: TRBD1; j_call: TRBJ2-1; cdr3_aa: CASSLGQGSSYNEQFF; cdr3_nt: TGTGCCAGCAGCTTGGGACAGGGTAGCTCCTACAATGAGCAGTTCTTC
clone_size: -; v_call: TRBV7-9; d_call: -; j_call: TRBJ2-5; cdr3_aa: CASSLGHQETQYF; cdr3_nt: TGTGCCAGCAGCTTAGGCCACCAAGAGACCCAGTACTTC
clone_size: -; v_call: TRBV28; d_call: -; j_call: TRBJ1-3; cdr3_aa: CASSPSSISGNTIYF; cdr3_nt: TGTGCCAGCAGTCCCAGCAGCATCTCTGGAAACACCATATATTTT
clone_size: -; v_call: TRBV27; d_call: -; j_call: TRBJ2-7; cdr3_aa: CASSANRQVSSYEQYF; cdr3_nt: TGTGCCAGCAGCGCTAACCGACAAGTCTCCTCCTACGAGCAGTACTTC
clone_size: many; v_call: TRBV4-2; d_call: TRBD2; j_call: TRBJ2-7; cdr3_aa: CASSLSSSGGLYEQYF; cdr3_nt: TGTGCCAGCAGCCTATCCTCTAGCGGGGGGTTATACGAGCAGTACTTC
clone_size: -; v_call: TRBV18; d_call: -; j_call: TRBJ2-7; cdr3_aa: CASSPGGGYYEQYF; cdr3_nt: TGTGCCAGCTCACCGGGCGGAGGGTACTACGAGCAGTACTTC
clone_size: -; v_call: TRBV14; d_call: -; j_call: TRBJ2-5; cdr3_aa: CASSQDTKGLETQYF; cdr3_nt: TGTGCCAGCAGCCAAGATACCAAGGGGTTAGAGACCCAGTACTTC
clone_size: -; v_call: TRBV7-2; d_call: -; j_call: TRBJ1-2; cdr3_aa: CASNLGGNDYGYTF; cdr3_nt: TGTGCCAGCAACTTGGGGGGAAACGACTATGGCTACACCTTC